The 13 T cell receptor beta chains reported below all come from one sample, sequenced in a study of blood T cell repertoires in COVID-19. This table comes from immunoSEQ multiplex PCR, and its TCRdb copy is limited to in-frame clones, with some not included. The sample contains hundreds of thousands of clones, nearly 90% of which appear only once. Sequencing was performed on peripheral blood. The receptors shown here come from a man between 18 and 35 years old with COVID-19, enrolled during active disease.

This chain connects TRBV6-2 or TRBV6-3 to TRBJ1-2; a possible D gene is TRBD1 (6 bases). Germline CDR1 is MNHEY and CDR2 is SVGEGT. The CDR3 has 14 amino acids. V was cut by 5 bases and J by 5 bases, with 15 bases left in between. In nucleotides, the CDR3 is TGTGCCAGCAGTGCCGGGGGGCCACCTTATGGCTACACCTTC. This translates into CASSAGGPPYGYTF.

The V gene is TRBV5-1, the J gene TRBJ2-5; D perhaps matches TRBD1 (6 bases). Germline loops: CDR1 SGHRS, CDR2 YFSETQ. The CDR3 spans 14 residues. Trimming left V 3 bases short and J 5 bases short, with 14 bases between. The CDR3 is CASSSPWGRETQYF. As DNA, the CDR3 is TGCGCCAGCAGCTCCCCGTGGGGGCGGGAGACCCAGTACTTC.

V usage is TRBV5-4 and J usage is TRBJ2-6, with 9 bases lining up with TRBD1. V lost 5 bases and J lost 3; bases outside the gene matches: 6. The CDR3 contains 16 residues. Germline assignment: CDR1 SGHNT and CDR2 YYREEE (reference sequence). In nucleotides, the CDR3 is TGTGCCAGCAGAACACAGGGGGCGCTTGGGGCCAACGTCCTGACTTTC. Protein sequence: CASRTQGALGANVLTF.

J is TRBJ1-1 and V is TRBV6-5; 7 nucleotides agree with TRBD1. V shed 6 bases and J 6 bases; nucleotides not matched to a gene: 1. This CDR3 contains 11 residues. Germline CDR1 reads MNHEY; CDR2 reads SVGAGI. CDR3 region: CASRTGSEAFF. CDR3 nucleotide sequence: TGTGCCAGCAGGACAGGGTCTGAAGCTTTCTTT.

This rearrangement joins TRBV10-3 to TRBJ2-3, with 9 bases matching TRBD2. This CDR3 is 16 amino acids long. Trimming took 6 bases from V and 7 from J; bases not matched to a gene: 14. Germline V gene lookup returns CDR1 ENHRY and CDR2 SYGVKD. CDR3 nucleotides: TGTGCCATCAGCGAAGCGGCTAGCGGGGAAGGATATACGCAGTATTTT. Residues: CAISEAASGEGYTQYF.

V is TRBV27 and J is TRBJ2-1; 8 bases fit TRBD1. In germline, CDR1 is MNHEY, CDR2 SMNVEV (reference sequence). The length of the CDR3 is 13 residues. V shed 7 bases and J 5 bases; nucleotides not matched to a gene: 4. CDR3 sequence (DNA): TGTGCCAGCAAAGGACAGGGAAACAATGAGCAGTTCTTC. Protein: CASKGQGNNEQFF.

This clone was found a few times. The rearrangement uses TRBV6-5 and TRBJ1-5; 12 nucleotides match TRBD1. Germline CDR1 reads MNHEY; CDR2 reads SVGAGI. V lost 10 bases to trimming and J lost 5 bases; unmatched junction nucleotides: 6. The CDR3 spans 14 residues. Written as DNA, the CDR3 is TGTGCCACCTGGGACAGGGGGCTTGATCAGCCCCAGCATTTT. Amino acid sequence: CATWDRGLDQPQHF.

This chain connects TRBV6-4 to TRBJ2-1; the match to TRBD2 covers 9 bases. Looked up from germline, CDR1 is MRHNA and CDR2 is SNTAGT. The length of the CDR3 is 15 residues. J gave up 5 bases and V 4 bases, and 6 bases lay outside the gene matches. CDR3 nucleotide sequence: TGTGCCAGCAGTGTTGCGGGGGGGTTGAACAATGAGCAGTTCTTC. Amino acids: CASSVAGGLNNEQFF.

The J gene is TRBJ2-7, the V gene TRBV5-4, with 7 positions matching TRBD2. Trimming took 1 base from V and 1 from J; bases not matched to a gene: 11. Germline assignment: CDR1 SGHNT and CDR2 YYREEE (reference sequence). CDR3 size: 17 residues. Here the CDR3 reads CASSLSMFAGESYEQYF. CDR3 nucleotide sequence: TGTGCCAGCAGCTTGAGTATGTTCGCGGGAGAGTCCTACGAGCAGTACTTC.

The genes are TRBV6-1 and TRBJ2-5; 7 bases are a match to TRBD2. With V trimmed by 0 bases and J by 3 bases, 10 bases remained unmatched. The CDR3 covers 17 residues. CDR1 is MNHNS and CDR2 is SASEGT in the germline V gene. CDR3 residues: CASSEAPGGTREETQYF. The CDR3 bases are TGTGCCAGCAGTGAAGCGCCGGGGGGTACTCGGGAAGAGACCCAGTACTTC.

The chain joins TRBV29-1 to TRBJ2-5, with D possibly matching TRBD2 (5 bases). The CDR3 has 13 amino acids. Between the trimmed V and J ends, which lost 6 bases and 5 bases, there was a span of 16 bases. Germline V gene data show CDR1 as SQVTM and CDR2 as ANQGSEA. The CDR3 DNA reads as TGCAGCGTCCAAGCGGCCGGAAGGGAGACCCAGTACTTC. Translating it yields CSVQAAGRETQYF. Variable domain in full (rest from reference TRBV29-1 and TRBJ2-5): SAVISQKPSRDICQRGTSLTIQCQVDSQVTMMFWYRQQPGQSLTLIATANQGSEATYESGFVIDKFPISRPNLTFSTLTVSNMSPEDSSIYLCSVQAAGRETQYFGPGTRLLVL.

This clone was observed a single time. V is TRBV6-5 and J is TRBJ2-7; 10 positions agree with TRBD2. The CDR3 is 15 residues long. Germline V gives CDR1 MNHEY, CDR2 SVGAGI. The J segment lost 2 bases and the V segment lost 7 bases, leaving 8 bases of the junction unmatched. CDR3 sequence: CASIPGLAEPYEQYF. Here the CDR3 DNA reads TGTGCCAGCATCCCTGGACTAGCGGAACCCTACGAGCAGTACTTC.

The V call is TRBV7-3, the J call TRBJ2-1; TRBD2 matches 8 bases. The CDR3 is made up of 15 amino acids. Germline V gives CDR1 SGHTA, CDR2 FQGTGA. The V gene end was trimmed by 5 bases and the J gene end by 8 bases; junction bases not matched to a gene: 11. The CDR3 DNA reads TGTGCCAGCAGCCCCCAAGCGGGAGAGACGGATGAGCAGTTCTTC. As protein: CASSPQAGETDEQFF.